Below, 18 T cell receptor beta chains from the same sample are listed, as sequenced in a study of cytomegalovirus exposure and HLA in healthy donors. The PCR was carried out with 60 Vbeta primers and 13 Jbeta primers. Profiled with immunoSEQ multiplex PCR; TCRdb holds only in-frame clones, not every one. The sample shows 120,000 or so clones, about 8.6% of them seen only once. The specimen sequenced was PBMCs. These receptors all stem from a woman aged 40-49 years in good health and CMV-seropositive.

The chain joins TRBV7-6 to TRBJ1-2; D is ambiguous. The CDR3 is 15 residues long. With 4 bases removed from V and 1 base from J, the gap between germline ends came to 13 bases. Per germline, CDR1 SGHVS and CDR2 FNYEAQ. CDR3 region: CASSSSPGFNYGYTF. For the CDR3, the DNA is TGTGCCAGCAGCTCATCCCCGGGGTTTAACTATGGCTACACCTTC.

The CDR3 reads CAVRDRENYGYTF. CDR3 nucleotide sequence: TGTGCCGTAAGAGACAGGGAGAACTATGGCTACACCTTC. The chain carries TRBV19 and TRBJ1-2; 7 positions match TRBD1. Germline V CDR1 and CDR2: LNHDA, SQIVND (reference sequence). V lost 11 bases to trimming and J lost 2 bases; unmatched junction nucleotides: 8. This CDR3 is 13 amino acids long.

This rearrangement joins TRBV21-1 to TRBJ2-1; TRBD2, as called in the table, went unchecked against the DNA. TRBV21-1 is a pseudogene locus. This CDR3 contains 14 residues. The CDR3 nucleotides read TGTGCCAGCAGCAAAGAAGCGGGATACAATGAGCAGTTCTTC. This translates into CASSKEAGYNEQFF.

The J gene is TRBJ1-1, the V gene TRBV25-1; no reliable D call. With 7 bases removed from V and 9 bases from J, the gap between germline ends came to 21 bases. Germline CDR1 reads MGHDK; CDR2 reads SYGVNS. CDR3 length: 14 residues. The CDR3 protein is CASKARGLSNQAFF. For the CDR3, the DNA is TGTGCCAGCAAGGCTCGGGGTTTGTCCAACCAAGCTTTCTTT.

This clone turned up a few times. This chain connects TRBV5-1 to TRBJ2-5, with 7 bases that match TRBD2. From germline, CDR1 is SGHRS and CDR2 YFSETQ. This CDR3 has 16 amino acids. J gave up 4 bases and V 0 bases, and 9 bases lay outside the gene matches. DNA for the CDR3: TGCGCCAGCAGCTTGGCTAACGGGGGGTTCGGAGAGACCCAGTACTTC. Encoded protein: CASSLANGGFGETQYF.

This clone was counted only a few times. This chain links TRBV6-6 with TRBJ2-7; unclear D gene. Germline lookup yields CDR1 MNHNY and CDR2 SVGAGI (reference sequence). V lost 3 bases and J lost 3, with 12 bases in between. This CDR3 has 14 amino acids. In DNA form, the CDR3 reads TGTGCCAGCAGTTATCAGGCCCGACGCTACGAGCAGTACTTC. Its protein is CASSYQARRYEQYF.

This clone was detected only a few times. The chain links TRBV18 to TRBJ1-1, with 10 positions matching TRBD1. The length of the CDR3 is 15 residues. After removal of 4 bases from V and 5 bases from J, the junction contained 7 bases not matched to a gene. Germline V gene data show CDR1 as KGHSH and CDR2 as LQKENI. This CDR3 is CASSLRQGAGTEAFF. CDR3 bases: TGTGCCAGCTCACTAAGACAGGGGGCGGGGACTGAAGCTTTCTTT.

The genes are TRBV30 and TRBJ2-3, with 7 bases that match TRBD2. This CDR3 spans 12 amino acids. Germline V gene lookup returns CDR1 GTSNPN and CDR2 SVGIG (reference sequence). Trimming cost V 7 bases and J 6 bases; bases outside gene matches: 7. CDR3 region: CAFSDGRDTQYF. The CDR3, as DNA: TGTGCCTTTTCCGACGGGAGGGATACGCAGTATTTT.

This clone occurred a few times. The chain combines TRBV6-5 with TRBJ1-2, with D possibly TRBD1 on 5 matching bases. Per the germline V gene, CDR1 is MNHEY and CDR2 is SVGAGI. Trimming pared 6 bases from V and 7 bases from J, leaving 18 bases between. This CDR3 is built from 14 residues. CDR3 coding DNA: TGTGCCAGCAGCCCACGGACGGGGGGACGTGGCTACACCTTC. Translating it yields CASSPRTGGRGYTF.

The rearrangement joins TRBV25-1 to TRBJ1-2; 7 bases line up with TRBD1. Trimming at V came to 2 bases and at J to 8 bases, leaving 11 bases not matched to a gene. Germline-derived CDR1 and CDR2 are MGHDK and SYGVNS. The CDR3 runs 15 residues. In nucleotides, the CDR3 is TGTGCCAGCAGTGAAGAAGGGGCAGGGGGGTACGGCTACACCTTC. Protein sequence: CASSEEGAGGYGYTF.

The chain couples TRBV10-3 to TRBJ1-1; TRBD1 is a possible D gene (6 bases). Per the germline V gene, CDR1 is ENHRY and CDR2 is SYGVKD. Trimming took 5 bases from V and 6 from J, leaving 19 bases between them. The CDR3 spans 15 residues. CDR3 sequence reads: CAISPGLQGRPEAFF. The CDR3 nucleotides are TGTGCCATCAGTCCCGGGCTCCAGGGGCGGCCTGAAGCTTTCTTT.

The chain couples TRBV27 to TRBJ2-1; a possible D gene is TRBD2 (5 bases). V lost 4 bases to trimming and J lost 3 bases, with 16 bases between them. CDR1 is MNHEY and CDR2 is SMNVEV in the germline V gene (reference sequence). This CDR3 is 16 amino acids long. In DNA form, the CDR3 reads TGTGCCAGCAGTTCGCTAGCCTCAGCAGGCTACAATGAGCAGTTCTTC. Residues: CASSSLASAGYNEQFF.

This chain joins TRBV14 and TRBJ2-1, with D unresolved. The CDR3 runs to 16 residues. Germline V CDR1 and CDR2: SGHDN, FVKESK. V dropped 3 bases and J dropped 6 bases, with 18 bases sitting between them. The CDR3 nucleotides read TGTGCCAGCAGCCACGTGGCCTCCCGGAGAGTCAATGAGCAGTTCTTC. This sequence encodes CASSHVASRRVNEQFF.

The rearrangement links TRBV2 to TRBJ2-7; a possible D gene is TRBD1 (5 bases). CDR3 length: 14 residues. Trimming pared 8 bases from V and 3 bases from J, leaving 17 bases between. CDR1 is SNHLY and CDR2 is FYNNEI in the germline V gene. The chain's CDR3 is CASAGARSNYEQYF. Written as DNA, the CDR3 is TGTGCCAGCGCTGGGGCTAGGAGCAACTACGAGCAGTACTTC. The variable domain in full, completed from reference TRBV2 and TRBJ2-7, reads EPEVTQTPSHQVTQMGQEVILRCVPISNHLYFYWYRQILGQKVEFLVSFYNNEISEKSEIFDDQFSVERPDGSNFTLKIRSTKLEDSAMYFCASAGARSNYEQYFGPGTRLTVT.

This clone has just a few counts. This chain links TRBV28 with TRBJ2-7, with 8 bases aligning to TRBD1. The V gene's germline CDR1 is MDHEN and CDR2 SYDVKM. Losses at the gene ends were 7 bases for V and 0 bases for J; bases not matched to a gene: 11. The CDR3 length is 16 residues. CDR3 sequence: CASTPWGTGSSYEQYF. CDR3 sequence (DNA): TGTGCCAGCACTCCTTGGGGGACAGGCAGCTCCTACGAGCAGTACTTC.

The chain recombines TRBV7-8 with TRBJ2-7, with TRBD1 matching over 7 bases. Germline lookup yields CDR1 SGHVS and CDR2 FQNEAQ. V lost 4 bases to trimming and J lost 0 bases; unmatched junction nucleotides: 3. The length of the CDR3 is 14 residues. This CDR3 reads CASSSGDSSYEQYF. CDR3 bases: TGTGCCAGCAGCTCAGGGGACAGCTCCTACGAGCAGTACTTC.

The chain has TRBV10-3 and TRBJ1-3, with TRBD1 matching 11 bases. The V segment lost 2 bases and the J segment 0 bases; nucleotides outside the gene matches: 0. Germline CDR1 ENHRY, CDR2 SYGVKD. The CDR3 extends over 16 amino acids. CDR3 sequence: CAISEGTGGSGNTIYF. Here the CDR3 DNA reads TGTGCCATCAGTGAGGGGACAGGGGGCTCTGGAAACACCATATATTTT.

This clone has at least ten counts. This chain joins TRBV6-4 and TRBJ2-3; 8 bases map to TRBD2. The V segment lost 5 bases and the J segment 2 bases; nucleotides outside the gene matches: 6. This CDR3 region has 15 residues. Germline values: CDR1 MRHNA, CDR2 SNTAGT. The CDR3 is CASSMAGGSTDTQYF. CDR3 nucleotides: TGTGCCAGCAGTATGGCGGGGGGTTCCACAGATACGCAGTATTTT.